The 30 T cell receptor beta chains below come from one sample, sequenced in a study of blood T cell repertoires in COVID-19. The protocol was immunoSEQ multiplex PCR, while the TCRdb copy is restricted to in-frame clones and leaves out a portion. Among about 180,000 clones listed, 86% were seen once. The specimen sequenced was peripheral blood. All receptors come from a man aged 70-80 years with active or convalescent COVID-19.

The sample holds a few counts of this clone. The chain recombines TRBV6-5 with TRBJ2-5, with a weak D call TRBD1 (6 bases). The CDR3 runs 13 residues. V was clipped by 2 bases and J by 5 bases, with 9 bases between them. Germline CDR1 and CDR2: MNHEY and SVGAGI. The CDR3 nucleotides read TGTGCCAGCAGTTACGGCCAGGGGGAGACCCAGTACTTC. The encoded protein is CASSYGQGETQYF.

This clone was seen only once. V gene TRBV14 combines with J gene TRBJ1-2, with D perhaps TRBD1 (5 bases). Germline V gene data show CDR1 as SGHDN and CDR2 as FVKESK. The CDR3 spans 14 residues. Trimming removed 5 bases at V and 3 bases at J, with 13 bases between. The CDR3 region is CASSWQGRYYGYTF. Written as DNA, the CDR3 is TGTGCCAGCAGCTGGCAGGGAAGATACTATGGCTACACCTTC.

J is TRBJ2-7 and V is TRBV18; no clear D. CDR3 length: 15 residues. The germline V and J ends were trimmed by 3 bases and 6 bases, with 18 bases remaining between them. The germline V gene has CDR1 KGHSH and CDR2 LQKENI. CDR3 sequence reads: CASSPSRVKLSEQYF. The CDR3 nucleotides are TGTGCCAGCTCACCTTCTCGGGTCAAGCTCTCCGAGCAGTACTTC.

The V call is TRBV27, the J call TRBJ1-5, with 10 positions matching TRBD1. The CDR3 sequence is 16 residues long. The V gene's germline CDR1 is MNHEY and CDR2 SMNVEV (reference sequence). V trimming: 2 bases; J trimming: 7 bases; junction bases outside the gene matches: 8. This CDR3 is CASSLIGTGVGQPQHF. CDR3 in DNA: TGTGCCAGCAGTTTAATCGGGACAGGGGTAGGACAGCCCCAGCATTTT.

The chain combines TRBV28 with TRBJ1-4; 9 positions agree with TRBD1. Trimming cost V 4 bases and J 15 bases; bases outside gene matches: 3. This CDR3 is 11 amino acids long. The germline gives CDR1 MDHEN, CDR2 SYDVKM. CDR3 amino acids: CASSSRDRVFF. As DNA, the CDR3 is TGTGCCAGCAGTTCCCGGGACAGGGTGTTTTTT.

This clone was counted a few times. V gene TRBV6-6 combines with J gene TRBJ1-4; weak D call: TRBD1 (6 bases). The germline V gene has CDR1 MNHNY and CDR2 SVGAGI (reference sequence). CDR3 size: 15 residues. V shed 6 bases and J shed 5 bases, with 16 bases lying between them. The CDR3 loop reads CASRGLGTQNEKLFF. In DNA form, the CDR3 reads TGTGCCAGCAGGGGGTTGGGGACACAAAATGAAAAACTGTTTTTT.

This chain links TRBV7-9 with TRBJ1-4; tentatively, D is TRBD1 (6 bases). This CDR3 comprises 15 residues. CDR1 is SEHNR and CDR2 is FQNEAQ in the germline V gene (reference sequence). Trimming stripped 5 bases from V and 0 bases from J, with 10 bases between. The DNA for the CDR3 is TGTGCCAGCAGCAGGTGGACAGCAACTAATGAAAAACTGTTTTTT. Translated: CASSRWTATNEKLFF.

The chain uses TRBV5-4 and TRBJ2-2; 10 nucleotides agree with TRBD2. CDR1 SGHNT and CDR2 YYREEE come from the germline V gene (reference sequence). This CDR3 contains 15 residues. Trimming took 7 bases from V and 7 from J; bases not matched to a gene: 10. The CDR3 loop reads CASSSPGLADGELFF. CDR3 bases: TGTGCCAGCTCCTCCCCCGGACTAGCGGACGGGGAGCTGTTTTTT.

CDR3 sequence: CASSIRGTAYSNQPQHF. Written as DNA, the CDR3 is TGTGCCAGTAGTATTCGCGGAACCGCCTATAGCAATCAGCCCCAGCATTTT. This chain joins TRBV19 and TRBJ1-5; no reliable D call. Trimming left V 3 bases short and J 0 bases short, with 15 bases between. CDR3 length equals 17 residues. Per the germline V gene, CDR1 is LNHDA and CDR2 is SQIVND (reference sequence).

The rearrangement uses TRBV5-1 and TRBJ1-1; D perhaps matches TRBD1 (6 bases). V was shortened by 0 bases and J by 5 bases, with 11 bases between the two germline ends. From germline, CDR1 is SGHRS and CDR2 YFSETQ. The CDR3 length is 14 residues. This chain's CDR3 is CASSLVRGLTEAFF. Here the CDR3 DNA reads TGCGCCAGCAGCTTGGTCAGGGGATTAACTGAAGCTTTCTTT.

The chain has TRBV5-6 and TRBJ1-1; D is unclear. The CDR3 contains 14 residues. V was trimmed by 5 bases and J by 4 bases, leaving 15 bases between them. In germline, CDR1 is SGHDT, CDR2 YYEEEE. CDR3 coding DNA: TGTGCCAGCAGTACTACTGGTGGCGGCACTGAAGCTTTCTTT. It translates to CASSTTGGGTEAFF.

This chain's CDR3 is CASSLHEDSPLHF. CDR3 nucleotides: TGCGCCAGCAGCCTGCACGAGGATTCACCCCTCCACTTT. This sequence joins TRBV4-1 and TRBJ1-6; D is ambiguous. This CDR3 is built from 13 residues. Trimming cost V 4 bases and J 8 bases, with 9 bases left between them. Germline V gene lookup returns CDR1 MGHRA and CDR2 YSYEKL.

The J gene is TRBJ2-1, the V gene TRBV18, with 9 positions matching TRBD1. Germline V gene data show CDR1 as KGHSH and CDR2 as LQKENI. J was trimmed by 8 bases and V by 3 bases; bases with no gene match: 2. CDR3 size: 13 residues. The CDR3 sequence is CASSPGQGDEQFF. The CDR3 DNA is TGTGCCAGCTCACCGGGACAGGGAGATGAGCAGTTCTTC.

This sequence joins TRBV6-5 and TRBJ1-1; perhaps TRBD1 as D (5 bases). CDR1 is MNHEY, CDR2 SVGAGI, per germline. Between the trimmed V and J ends, which lost 7 bases and 7 bases, there was a span of 19 bases. The CDR3 has 14 residues. CDR3 sequence (DNA): TGTGCCAGCACCTCAGGGACTCCCTCGGGTGAAGCTTTCTTT. Its protein product is CASTSGTPSGEAFF.

The J gene is TRBJ2-7, the V gene TRBV28; 7 positions match TRBD2. V lost 4 bases and J lost 0; bases outside the gene matches: 18. This CDR3 spans 19 amino acids. Germline CDR1 MDHEN, CDR2 SYDVKM. The CDR3 DNA sequence: TGTGCCAGCAGTTCAGAACTGGGACTTGGGGGGGGGAGCTCCTACGAGCAGTACTTC. This codes for CASSSELGLGGGSSYEQYF.

This clone was picked up one time. The gene calls are TRBV30 and TRBJ2-2; 8 bases fit TRBD2. Looked up from germline, CDR1 is GTSNPN and CDR2 is SVGIG (reference sequence). This CDR3 comprises 17 residues. V shed 0 bases, J shed 1 base, and the junction held 7 bases outside the gene matches. DNA for the CDR3: TGTGCCTGGAGTGTCAACCGACTAGCGCGGAACACCGGGGAGCTGTTTTTT. This codes for CAWSVNRLARNTGELFF.

This chain uses TRBV3-1 (or the pseudogene TRBV3-2) with TRBJ1-5; 7 nucleotides match TRBD1. Germline V gene data show CDR1 as LGHDT and CDR2 as YNNKEL (reference sequence). Trimming took 4 bases from V and 3 from J; bases not matched to a gene: 3. The CDR3 has 14 residues. CDR3 amino acids: CASSRQGYNQPQHF. The CDR3 DNA follows: TGTGCCAGCAGCCGACAGGGTTACAATCAGCCCCAGCATTTT.

This clone was recorded only once. V gene TRBV30 combines with J gene TRBJ1-1, with 10 bases that match TRBD1. This CDR3 contains 16 residues. J gave up 0 bases and V 0 bases, and 4 bases lay outside the gene matches. Germline CDR1 reads GTSNPN; CDR2 reads SVGIG (reference sequence). The CDR3 region is CAWSVGDRGMNTEAFF. The DNA of the CDR3 is TGTGCCTGGAGTGTGGGGGACAGGGGTATGAACACTGAAGCTTTCTTT.

The chain couples TRBV24-1 to TRBJ2-3, with D tentatively TRBD2 (5 bases). V lost 9 bases to trimming and J lost 4 bases, with 13 bases between them. The germline gives CDR1 KGHDR, CDR2 SFDVKD. The CDR3 is made up of 13 amino acids. In DNA form, the CDR3 reads TGTGCCACCCGGGGTGGTCCCGCAGATACGCAGTATTTT. This encodes CATRGGPADTQYF.

V and J are TRBV5-1 and TRBJ2-2; 11 bases are a match to TRBD2. CDR3 length equals 17 residues. Germline values: CDR1 SGHRS, CDR2 YFSETQ. Trimming removed 0 bases from V and 5 bases from J; junction bases left unmatched: 6. The CDR3 DNA reads TGCGCCAGCAGCTTGGCGTCTAGCGGGAGGAATACCGGGGAGCTGTTTTTT. Translation: CASSLASSGRNTGELFF.

J is TRBJ1-4 and V is TRBV7-2; D possibly corresponds to TRBD1 (5 bases). The CDR3 length is 14 residues. V was trimmed by 8 bases and J by 0 bases, leaving 10 bases between them. Germline assignment: CDR1 SGHTA and CDR2 FQGNSA. CDR3 nucleotide sequence: TGTGCCAGCGGCAGACAGCCAACTAATGAAAAACTGTTTTTT. The encoded protein is CASGRQPTNEKLFF. The whole variable domain, remainder taken from reference TRBV7-2 and TRBJ1-4, is GAGVSQSPSNKVTEKGKDVELRCDPISGHTALYWYRQSLGQGLEFLIYFQGNSAPDKSGLPSDRFSAERTGGSVSTLTIQRTQQEDSAVYLCASGRQPTNEKLFFGSGTQLSVL.

The V and J genes are TRBV4-3 and TRBJ2-7; weak D call: TRBD1 (5 bases). CDR3 size: 17 residues. The germline V gene encodes CDR1 LGHNA and CDR2 YSLEER. Trimming took off 10 bases at V and 2 bases at J, with 27 bases between the two ends. The CDR3 nucleotides are TGCGCCACCGATTGGGGCACAACATTCGAACGGGCCTACGAGCAGTACTTC. Amino acids: CATDWGTTFERAYEQYF.

The table lists this clone with a few counts. The chain uses TRBV9 and TRBJ2-3; 9 bases align to TRBD2. Trimming at V came to 0 bases and at J to 6 bases, leaving 5 bases not matched to a gene. Per germline, CDR1 SGDLS and CDR2 YYNGEE. The CDR3 totals 15 residues. CDR3 protein: CASSVVAGAKDTQYF. The DNA for the CDR3 is TGTGCCAGCAGCGTAGTAGCGGGGGCGAAGGATACGCAGTATTTT.

J is TRBJ2-2 and V is TRBV14; TRBD2 aligns across 9 bases. V trimming: 1 base; J trimming: 6 bases; junction bases outside the gene matches: 9. The CDR3 contains 17 residues. Germline V lookup: CDR1 SGHDN, CDR2 FVKESK. As DNA, the CDR3 is TGTGCCAGCAGCCAAGTAAAGCTAGCGGGGACGGCCGGGGAGCTGTTTTTT. Translating gives CASSQVKLAGTAGELFF.

The chain is built from TRBV9 and TRBJ2-7; D is perhaps TRBD1 (6 bases). V gave up 0 bases and J gave up 0 bases, with 10 bases separating them. Germline lookup yields CDR1 SGDLS and CDR2 YYNGEE. The CDR3 covers 15 residues. CDR3 coding DNA: TGTGCCAGCAGCGTAGGGGACACCAGCTCCTACGAGCAGTACTTC. It yields the protein CASSVGDTSSYEQYF. The entire variable domain, with the rest obtained from reference TRBV9 and TRBJ2-7, is as follows: DSGVTQTPKHLITATGQRVTLRCSPRSGDLSVYWYQQSLDQGLQFLIQYYNGEERAKGNILERFSAQQFPDLHSELNLSSLELGDSALYFCASSVGDTSSYEQYFGPGTRLTVT.

In its sample, this clone was seen a few times. V and J are TRBV7-7 and TRBJ2-2, with 10 bases aligning to TRBD2. Trimming at V came to 3 bases and at J to 2 bases, leaving 6 bases not matched to a gene. Germline V gene data show CDR1 as SSHAT and CDR2 as FNYEAQ (reference sequence). There are 17 residues in the CDR3. The CDR3 protein is CASSLGGTSDNTGELFF. Here the CDR3 DNA reads TGTGCCAGCAGCTTGGGGGGGACTAGCGATAACACCGGGGAGCTGTTTTTT.

The chain uses TRBV6-6 and TRBJ1-2, with 9 bases lining up with TRBD1. This CDR3 has 13 amino acids. J gave up 6 bases and V 4 bases, and 3 bases lay outside the gene matches. Germline loops: CDR1 MNHNY, CDR2 SVGAGI (reference sequence). The CDR3 coding sequence is TGTGCCAGCAGTTCGGACAGGGGCAATGGCTACACCTTC. It yields the protein CASSSDRGNGYTF.

The rearrangement uses TRBV7-6 and TRBJ2-1; 8 bases line up with TRBD1. The CDR3 extends over 14 amino acids. Trimming at V came to 10 bases and at J to 7 bases, leaving 12 bases not matched to a gene. The germline CDR1 and CDR2 sequences are SGHVS and FNYEAQ. For the CDR3, the DNA is TGTGCCATCGACCCCGGGACAGGTTTGAATGAGCAGTTCTTC. This gives the protein CAIDPGTGLNEQFF.

The rearrangement joins TRBV9 to TRBJ2-2; weak D call: TRBD2 (6 bases). Germline V CDR1 and CDR2: SGDLS, YYNGEE. The V end was cut by 0 bases, the J end by 5 bases, with 11 bases between. This CDR3 comprises 15 residues. CDR3 sequence: CASSVVGAGTGELFF. The CDR3 DNA follows: TGTGCCAGCAGCGTAGTCGGGGCGGGAACCGGGGAGCTGTTTTTT. Together with reference TRBV9 and TRBJ2-2, the CDR3 gives the full variable domain: DSGVTQTPKHLITATGQRVTLRCSPRSGDLSVYWYQQSLDQGLQFLIQYYNGEERAKGNILERFSAQQFPDLHSELNLSSLELGDSALYFCASSVVGAGTGELFFGEGSRLTVL.

This clone turned up a few times. The chain employs TRBV18 and TRBJ2-5, with 7 nucleotides matching TRBD1. With 3 bases clipped from V and 2 bases from J, the junction kept 3 bases outside the gene matches. Germline V gene sequence: CDR1 KGHSH, CDR2 LQKENI. CDR3 size: 14 residues. CDR3 sequence reads: CASSPQTGQETQYF. For the CDR3, the DNA is TGTGCCAGCTCACCTCAGACAGGGCAAGAGACCCAGTACTTC.